This T cell receptor beta chain was profiled in a study of OX40 agonist ivuxolimab in advanced cancers. Unmatched junction bases numbered 8, after V lost 3 bases and J lost 2 bases. Per germline, CDR1 SEHNR and CDR2 FQNEAQ (reference sequence). The CDR3 has 18 residues. Sequencing was performed with immunoSEQ multiplex PCR; in TCRdb, only in-frame clones are kept and a portion is missing. The sample lists 20,000 to 30,000 clones; roughly 90% were seen once. This TCR was recovered from an adult with an advanced solid tumor such as melanoma, head and neck, liver or kidney cancer. Here the sequenced sample was CD4+ or CD8+ T cells sorted from blood, taken in a trial of the OX40 agonist ivuxolimab. The chain combines TRBV7-9 with TRBJ1-4; 11 nucleotides align to TRBD1. The CDR3 loop reads CASSFVGTGGYTNEKLFF. The CDR3 nucleotides are TGTGCCAGCAGCTTTGTCGGGACAGGGGGTTATACTAATGAAAAACTGTTTTTT.